This T cell receptor delta chain was retrieved from a study of γδ T cells in repeated Plasmodium falciparum infection. CDR1 TSWWSYY and CDR2 QGS come from the germline V gene. The length of the CDR3 is 21 residues. Flow sorting of PBMC yielded separate Vgamma9/Vdelta2+ and Vdelta2-negative gammadelta T cell populations for bulk repertoire analysis. Sequencing covered both gamma and delta TCR chains per sample. TCRdb redid the clone calls on the multiplex PCR reads with CATT. The data show 70,000 to 95,000 delta-chain clones, with more than 1.4% seen just once and 7% to 9.5% held by the top ten. To note about this clone: TCRdb's protein for this DNA is that of a much larger clone and differs from the translation at residue 3, likely a read error; the protein shown is the DNA translation.

The V gene is TRDV1, the J gene TRDJ1, with 8 bases that match TRDD3. No J segment appears in TCRdb, so it was assigned here by matching the sequence to germline. Specimen: gamma-delta T cells from blood. The clonotype comes from a pool of human donors (malaria-infected and uninfected, not separated). The CDR3 loop is CAPGERARSSFFGGCPDKLIF. In nucleotides, the CDR3 is TGTGCTCCTGGGGAACGAGCACGTTCCTCCTTCTTTGGGGGATGCCCCGATAAACTCATCTTT.